What follows are 10 T cell receptor beta chains derived from one specimen sequenced in a study of control samples from healthy donors and cancer patients. Sequenced by immunoSEQ multiplex PCR; TCRdb stores in-frame clones only, minus some. In the table there are 90,000 to 150,000 clones, approximately 89% of which are singletons. Sequencing was done on a sample of blood. The origin of the receptors is a man aged 35-49 years in good health.

The gene calls are TRBV7-9 and TRBJ1-2, with 9 positions matching TRBD1. After removal of 5 bases from V and 6 bases from J, the junction contained 7 bases not matched to a gene. Germline values: CDR1 SEHNR, CDR2 FQNEAQ (reference sequence). This CDR3 spans 14 amino acids. CDR3: CASSEMDRGHGYTF. As DNA, the CDR3 is TGTGCCAGCAGCGAAATGGACAGGGGACATGGCTACACCTTC.

The chain couples TRBV7-8 to TRBJ2-7, with 8 nucleotides matching TRBD1. Germline CDR1 SGHVS, CDR2 FQNEAQ. The CDR3 loop spans 17 amino acids. Losses at the gene ends were 1 base for V and 0 bases for J; bases not matched to a gene: 8. The CDR3 reads CASSLGTGGTSSYEQYF. For the CDR3, the DNA is TGTGCCAGCAGCTTAGGCACAGGGGGAACGAGCTCCTACGAGCAGTACTTC.

This clone was observed once. This chain connects TRBV15 to TRBJ1-5; 9 bases fit TRBD1. Germline-derived CDR1 and CDR2 are LNHNV and YYDKDF (reference sequence). The junction had 3 bases not matched to a gene; V was cut back by 0 bases and J by 3 bases. There are 16 residues in the CDR3. CDR3 bases: TGTGCCACCAGCAGAGATGACAGGGGGTCCAATCAGCCCCAGCATTTT. This sequence encodes CATSRDDRGSNQPQHF.

The chain recombines TRBV6-5 with TRBJ2-2, with 10 bases that match TRBD1. CDR1 is MNHEY and CDR2 is SVGAGI in the germline V gene. Losses at the gene ends were 6 bases for V and 3 bases for J; bases not matched to a gene: 4. The CDR3 covers 15 residues. CDR3 in DNA: TGTGCCAGCAGCAGGGACAGGGGACACACCGGGGAGCTGTTTTTT. This encodes CASSRDRGHTGELFF.

V and J are TRBV19 and TRBJ2-7; TRBD2 aligns across 7 bases. V was pared by 2 bases and J by 2 bases, with 3 bases of the junction left unmatched. Germline-derived CDR1 and CDR2 are LNHDA and SQIVND (reference sequence). This CDR3 has 14 amino acids. The CDR3 sequence: CASSITGTTYEQYF. CDR3 bases: TGTGCCAGTAGTATAACCGGGACTACCTACGAGCAGTACTTC.

The chain carries TRBV4-1 and TRBJ1-1; D is uncertain. The V end lost 1 base, the J end lost 3 bases, and 6 bases lay between the germline ends. Germline V gene data show CDR1 as MGHRA and CDR2 as YSYEKL. The CDR3 is 13 amino acids. CDR3 sequence (DNA): TGCGCCAGCAGCCAAGGGGAGTACACTGAAGCTTTCTTT. As protein: CASSQGEYTEAFF.

V usage is TRBV7-9 and J usage is TRBJ1-5; D unresolved. V lost 1 base and J 7 bases, leaving 11 bases between the germline ends. This CDR3 has 14 amino acids. Germline V gives CDR1 SEHNR, CDR2 FQNEAQ (reference sequence). This chain's CDR3 is CASSLEGIYQPQHF. For the CDR3, the DNA is TGTGCCAGCAGCTTAGAGGGTATCTACCAGCCCCAGCATTTT.

The genes are TRBV4-2 and TRBJ1-2; D gene uncertain. V lost 6 bases, J lost 5 bases, and 13 bases lay in between. Germline CDR1 is LGHNA and CDR2 is YNFKEQ. The CDR3 is 13 amino acids. The CDR3 loop is CASSPRYEYGYTF. For the CDR3, the DNA is TGTGCCAGCAGTCCAAGATATGAATATGGCTACACCTTC.

The chain recombines TRBV24-1 with TRBJ2-4; tentative D call: TRBD2 (6 bases). Germline V gene data show CDR1 as KGHDR and CDR2 as SFDVKD. V lost 3 bases and J 8 bases, leaving 13 bases between the germline ends. The CDR3 sequence is 14 residues long. The CDR3 region has the DNA TGTGCCACCAGTGATGGGACGACGGGGGACATTCAGTACTTC. As protein: CATSDGTTGDIQYF.

The gene calls are TRBV25-1 and TRBJ2-6; 7 bases agree with TRBD1. The CDR3 has 16 residues. Unmatched junction bases numbered 5, after V lost 6 bases and J lost 0 bases. The germline V gene has CDR1 MGHDK and CDR2 SYGVNS. Here the CDR3 DNA reads TGTGCCAGCAGCCCGACAGGGTACTCTGGGGCCAACGTCCTGACTTTC. It encodes CASSPTGYSGANVLTF.